The 22 T cell receptor beta chains below all came from one sample that was sequenced in a study of T-cell memory formation after mild COVID-19. One entry per CDR3 protein, called by TCRdb with MiXCR from the 5' RACE reads. The sample lists roughly 410,000 distinct CDR3 sequences, about 24% occurring once. The sample was PBMCs or a T cell subset sorted from them (not recorded which). The receptor set was obtained from an adult woman who had mild COVID-19 (a few samples of this study predate the infection). Cell type and time point are not known.

Only a few counts were recorded for this clonotype. The chain employs TRBV5-1 and TRBJ2-2; TRBD2 matches at 7 bases. CDR1 SGHRS and CDR2 YFSETQ come from the germline V gene. The CDR3 runs 15 residues. With 2 bases clipped from V and 3 bases from J, the junction kept 4 bases outside the gene matches. Written as DNA, the CDR3 is TGCGCCAGCAGCTTCTGGGGGGGTGACACCGGGGAGCTGTTTTTT. It specifies CASSFWGGDTGELFF.

This rearrangement joins TRBV12-3 or TRBV12-4 to TRBJ2-3; 8 nucleotides align to TRBD2. The ends lost 1 base at V and 11 bases at J; junction bases unmatched: 5. The CDR3 loop spans 13 amino acids. CDR3 region: CASSLVGGGLQYF. The CDR3 DNA reads TGTGCCAGCAGTTTAGTGGGCGGGGGGCTGCAGTATTTT.

This clonotype was counted between two and nine times. This chain links TRBV4-3 with TRBJ2-7, with 9 bases fitting TRBD1. The ends lost 1 base at V and 7 bases at J; junction bases unmatched: 5. This CDR3 region has 14 residues. The V gene's germline CDR1 is LGHNA and CDR2 YSLEER. In DNA form, the CDR3 reads TGCGCCAGCAGCCAAGGGGACAGGGCGGGGGAGCAGTACTTC. Protein product: CASSQGDRAGEQYF.

This clonotype was seen just once. The chain employs TRBV12-3 or TRBV12-4 and TRBJ2-2, with D unclear. Trimming stripped 6 bases from V and 7 bases from J, with 9 bases between. The CDR3 runs to 12 residues. CDR3 DNA: TGTGCCAGCAGGGCCAGAGGCGGGGAGCTGTTTTTT. Its translation is CASRARGGELFF.

This clonotype was counted only a few times. This chain joins TRBV3-1 and TRBJ2-2; 7 nucleotides agree with TRBD2. Germline V lookup: CDR1 LGHDT, CDR2 YNNKEL (reference sequence). This CDR3 spans 15 amino acids. V lost 6 bases and J lost 0; bases outside the gene matches: 4. The CDR3 DNA is TGTGCCAGCAGGAGCGGGGAATCGAACACCGGGGAGCTGTTTTTT. Translating gives CASRSGESNTGELFF.

This clonotype turned up a few times. At one of its ends the junction is not consistent with the germline gene, which may arise from a read error. The chain is built from TRBV7-7 and TRBJ2-1; 8 bases are shared with TRBD2. Looked up from germline, CDR1 is SSHAT and CDR2 is FNYEAQ (reference sequence). The CDR3 sequence is 14 residues long. CDR3 sequence (DNA): TGTGCTAGCAGCTTAGCGGGGACTTCAAATGAGCAGTTCTTC. It yields the protein CASSLAGTSNEQFF.

This clonotype was seen repeatedly, ten times or more. The CDR3 coding sequence is TGTGCCAGCAGTTACTCGGCGGGAGGGTCAAAGGAGCAGTTCTTC. Protein product: CASSYSAGGSKEQFF. V gene TRBV6-5 combines with J gene TRBJ2-1; 9 nucleotides line up with TRBD2. The germline CDR1 and CDR2 sequences are MNHEY and SVGAGI. The ends lost 0 bases at V and 10 bases at J; junction bases unmatched: 7. The CDR3 has 15 amino acids.

The chain carries TRBV25-1 and TRBJ1-1; D unresolved. The CDR3 covers 14 residues. Deletions cut 3 bases from V and 3 bases from J, with 11 bases between. Germline assignment: CDR1 MGHDK and CDR2 SYGVNS. The CDR3 loop reads CASSERMRDTEAFF. CDR3 DNA sequence: TGTGCCAGCAGTGAGAGGATGAGGGACACTGAAGCTTTCTTT. Combining the CDR3 with reference TRBV25-1 and TRBJ1-1 gives the whole variable domain EADIYQTPRYLVIGTGKKITLECSQTMGHDKMYWYQQDPGMELHLIHYSYGVNSTEKGDLSSESTVSRIRTEHFPLTLESARPSHTSQYLCASSERMRDTEAFFGQGTRLTVV.

The V and J genes are TRBV7-9 and TRBJ2-3, with D possibly TRBD2 on 6 matching bases. CDR3 size: 16 residues. Trimming took off 5 bases at V and 2 bases at J, with 17 bases between the two ends. From germline, CDR1 is SEHNR and CDR2 FQNEAQ (reference sequence). DNA of the CDR3: TGTGCCAGCAGCCCGGGTAATAGCGGCTCCACAGATACGCAGTATTTT. This encodes CASSPGNSGSTDTQYF.

This clonotype was picked up one time. V gene TRBV2 combines with J gene TRBJ2-3, with TRBD2 identical over 8 bases. V lost 5 bases and J lost 4; bases outside the gene matches: 11. The CDR3 has 16 residues. Germline V gene sequence: CDR1 SNHLY, CDR2 FYNNEI. The CDR3 region is CASSPPGLGGADTQYF. CDR3 sequence (DNA): TGTGCCAGCAGTCCCCCGGGACTAGGGGGAGCAGATACGCAGTATTTT.

This clonotype was seen many times. The rearrangement uses TRBV20-1 and TRBJ2-1; the D is unclear. The CDR3 sequence is 10 residues long. Germline V gene data show CDR1 as DFQATT and CDR2 as SNEGSKA (reference sequence). The V end was cut by 2 bases, the J end by 7 bases, with 3 bases between. The CDR3 is CSARPNEQFF. The CDR3 DNA sequence: TGCAGTGCTAGACCGAATGAGCAGTTCTTC.

The chain links TRBV10-3 to TRBJ2-2; tentatively, D is TRBD2 (5 bases). V lost 10 bases to trimming and J lost 2 bases, with 11 bases between them. In germline, CDR1 is ENHRY, CDR2 SYGVKD. The CDR3 is 13 amino acids. The CDR3 region has the DNA TGTGCCACCCTAGAGGGTAACACCGGGGAGCTGTTTTTT. Translation gives CATLEGNTGELFF.

This clonotype was recorded a few times. The J gene is TRBJ2-7, the V gene TRBV5-1; maybe TRBD2 (6 bases). Germline CDR1 is SGHRS and CDR2 is YFSETQ. V was trimmed by 0 bases and J by 2 bases, leaving 12 bases between them. The CDR3 is 15 residues long. The CDR3 nucleotides are TGCGCCAGCAGCTTGGATCCCCCGGGGGCCTACGAGCAGTACTTC. Protein product: CASSLDPPGAYEQYF.

This chain links TRBV4-2 with TRBJ1-3; a possible D gene is TRBD1 (6 bases). Trimming cost V 4 bases and J 0 bases, with 22 bases left between them. CDR1 is LGHNA and CDR2 is YNFKEQ in the germline V gene. The CDR3 is 19 amino acids. In nucleotides, the CDR3 is TGTGCCAGCAGCCGTTGGCTCTCTCGGACAGCAAACTCTGGAAACACCATATATTTT. This codes for CASSRWLSRTANSGNTIYF.

This clonotype was found a few times. The rearrangement links TRBV9 to TRBJ2-1; 7 positions match TRBD2. The V segment lost 3 bases and the J segment 10 bases; nucleotides outside the gene matches: 7. CDR1 is SGDLS and CDR2 is YYNGEE in the germline V gene. The CDR3 sequence is 13 residues long. As DNA, the CDR3 is TGTGCCAGCAGCGGGGCGGGAGCGGGAGAGCAGTTCTTC. It is translated as CASSGAGAGEQFF.

This clonotype was counted a few times. The rearrangement links TRBV5-6 to TRBJ2-4; D remains unclear. Germline lookup yields CDR1 SGHDT and CDR2 YYEEEE. Trimming took 3 bases from V and 9 from J, leaving 19 bases between them. There are 15 residues in the CDR3. CDR3: CASSSQGWAEGIQYF. Here the CDR3 DNA reads TGTGCCAGCAGCTCACAAGGCTGGGCTGAAGGCATTCAGTACTTC.

The chain combines TRBV9 with TRBJ2-3; 12 bases align to TRBD2. V shed 4 bases and J 3 bases; nucleotides not matched to a gene: 9. CDR3 length: 17 residues. Germline values: CDR1 SGDLS, CDR2 YYNGEE. The chain's CDR3 is CASSPGLAGGLTDTQYF. In DNA form, the CDR3 reads TGTGCCAGCAGCCCGGGGCTAGCGGGGGGGCTTACAGATACGCAGTATTTT.

The gene calls are TRBV7-9 and TRBJ2-1; 8 bases match TRBD2. The CDR3 totals 19 residues. V shed 6 bases, J shed 4 bases, and the junction held 20 bases outside the gene matches. In germline, CDR1 is SEHNR, CDR2 FQNEAQ (reference sequence). The CDR3 DNA reads as TGTGCCAGCAGTCCAGGCGGGACCTGGGGACTAGACCCGTACAATGAGCAGTTCTTC. It specifies CASSPGGTWGLDPYNEQFF.

The chain carries TRBV4-2 and TRBJ2-7; D is possibly TRBD2 (6 bases). The CDR3 has 13 amino acids. Looked up from germline, CDR1 is LGHNA and CDR2 is YNFKEQ. V was trimmed by 5 bases and J by 6 bases, leaving 14 bases between them. The CDR3 DNA sequence: TGTGCCAGCAGCAGCATAGCGGAGGGCGAGCAGTACTTC. It specifies CASSSIAEGEQYF.

V gene TRBV5-4 combines with J gene TRBJ2-2; no definite D call. There are 13 residues in the CDR3. V was cut by 4 bases and J by 6 bases, with 10 bases left in between. Germline assignment: CDR1 SGHNT and CDR2 YYREEE (reference sequence). The chain's CDR3 is CASSQQTSGELFF. In DNA, the CDR3 is TGTGCCAGCAGCCAACAGACGTCCGGGGAGCTGTTTTTT.

The J gene is TRBJ1-1, the V gene TRBV11-3; 7 nucleotides agree with TRBD1. The CDR3 consists of 18 residues. J was trimmed by 5 bases and V by 4 bases; bases with no gene match: 19. From germline, CDR1 is SGHNT and CDR2 YENEEA. This CDR3 reads CASSSLTGRDGIITEAFF. CDR3 DNA sequence: TGTGCCAGCAGCTCCCTGACAGGGAGGGATGGTATTATTACTGAAGCTTTCTTT. Based on the CDR3 plus reference TRBV11-3 and TRBJ1-1, the full variable domain is EAGVVQSPRYKIIEKKQPVAFWCNPISGHNTLYWYLQNLGQGPELLIRYENEEAVDDSQLPKDRFSAERLKGVDSTLKIQPAELGDSAVYLCASSSLTGRDGIITEAFFGQGTRLTVV.

The gene calls are TRBV6-2 or TRBV6-3 and TRBJ2-2; D might be TRBD1 (6 bases). The V and J ends lost 6 bases and 4 bases respectively, with 18 bases between them. CDR1 and CDR2 from the germline V gene are MNHEY and SVGEGT. The CDR3 spans 16 residues. CDR3 DNA sequence: TGTGCCAGCAGCTCCCGGTTGGGGGCAATCACCGGGGAGCTGTTTTTT. Amino acid sequence: CASSSRLGAITGELFF.